What follows are 25 T cell receptor beta chains derived from one specimen sequenced in a study of blood T cell repertoires in COVID-19. Some clones are missing from TCRdb's copy, which holds only in-frame ones; the method was immunoSEQ multiplex PCR. The repertoire has about 80,000 clones, over 75% of them found once; the top ten carry approximately 12%. The specimen was peripheral blood. All receptors come from a man of 80 years or more with acute or convalescent COVID-19.

A word on this clone: An end of the junction does not agree with germline; a read error may underlie this. The chain employs TRBV6-5 and TRBJ2-1; the match to TRBD1 covers 7 bases. This CDR3 has 15 amino acids. Germline V CDR1 and CDR2: MNHEY, SVGAGI. The CDR3 loop is CASRYSGTVYNEQFF. DNA for the CDR3: TGTGCCAGCAGGTACTCCGGGACAGTGTACAATGAGCAGTTCTTC.

This chain links TRBV6-5 with TRBJ2-1, with 11 bases identical to TRBD2. Trimming removed 2 bases from V and 3 bases from J; junction bases left unmatched: 3. CDR1 and CDR2 (germline): MNHEY, SVGAGI. This CDR3 is 16 amino acids long. The CDR3 sequence: CASSYAGTSGYNEQFF. The CDR3 DNA sequence: TGTGCCAGCAGTTACGCCGGGACTAGCGGCTACAATGAGCAGTTCTTC.

The rearrangement links TRBV6-1 to TRBJ2-1; TRBD2 matches at 8 bases. Germline trimming cut 3 bases from V and 8 bases from J; bases unmatched to any gene: 6. The CDR3 runs to 14 residues. CDR1 MNHNS and CDR2 SASEGT come from the germline V gene. CDR3 DNA: TGTGCCAGCAGTGAGCGGGGGGTTGGGGATGAGCAGTTCTTC. This translates into CASSERGVGDEQFF.

The V gene is TRBV1, the J gene TRBJ2-1; the tabulated D call, TRBD1, remains unverified against the DNA. TRBV1 corresponds to a pseudogene. The CDR3 runs to 16 residues. CDR3: CTSSVTGTVHLVGEFF. The CDR3 DNA follows: TGCACCAGCAGCGTTACCGGGACAGTCCACCTGGTAGGCGAGTTCTTC.

The rearrangement joins TRBV5-1 to TRBJ2-5, with 7 bases identical to TRBD1. Unmatched junction bases numbered 4, after V lost 0 bases and J lost 2 bases. The CDR3 loop spans 15 amino acids. Germline V lookup: CDR1 SGHRS, CDR2 YFSETQ. The DNA for the CDR3 is TGCGCCAGCAGCTTGGTACAGGGGAGACAAGAGACCCAGTACTTC. It encodes CASSLVQGRQETQYF.

J is TRBJ1-5 and V is TRBV19, with D possibly matching TRBD1 (5 bases). Trimming stripped 0 bases from V and 5 bases from J, with 8 bases between. CDR3 length equals 14 residues. Germline CDR1 is LNHDA and CDR2 is SQIVND (reference sequence). CDR3: CASSIEGRYQPQHF. DNA for the CDR3: TGTGCCAGTAGTATAGAGGGGCGATATCAGCCCCAGCATTTT. Based on the CDR3 plus reference TRBV19 and TRBJ1-5, the full variable domain is DGGITQSPKYLFRKEGQNVTLSCEQNLNHDAMYWYRQDPGQGLRLIYYSQIVNDFQKGDIAEGYSVSREKKESFPLTVTSAQKNPTAFYLCASSIEGRYQPQHFGDGTRLSIL.

The chain uses TRBV6-1 and TRBJ1-2, with D maybe TRBD1 (5 bases). From germline, CDR1 is MNHNS and CDR2 SASEGT. This CDR3 is 15 amino acids long. Between the trimmed V and J ends, which lost 3 bases and 8 bases, there was a span of 19 bases. CDR3: CASSDQGTYRAGYTF. DNA of the CDR3: TGTGCCAGCAGTGATCAGGGAACATATCGGGCCGGCTACACCTTC.

The rearrangement joins TRBV15 to TRBJ1-5, with D possibly being TRBD1 (6 bases). From germline, CDR1 is LNHNV and CDR2 YYDKDF (reference sequence). The CDR3 runs to 14 residues. The V gene lost 2 bases and the J gene lost 5 bases, with 10 bases spanning the gap. Here the CDR3 reads CATSRSRGHQPQHF. The CDR3, as DNA: TGTGCCACCAGCAGATCCAGGGGACATCAGCCCCAGCATTTT.

This clone was recorded only once. The chain links TRBV7-8 to TRBJ2-3; a possible D gene is TRBD2 (6 bases). The CDR3 contains 15 residues. Trimming cost V 5 bases and J 0 bases, with 12 bases left between them. Germline V CDR1 and CDR2: SGHVS, FQNEAQ. CDR3 in amino acids: CASSPQGGSTDTQYF. For the CDR3, the DNA is TGTGCCAGCAGCCCCCAGGGAGGCAGCACAGATACGCAGTATTTT.

DNA for the CDR3: TGTGCCAGCAGCCCGACAGGGAACTACGAGCAGTACTTC. It translates to CASSPTGNYEQYF. This rearrangement joins TRBV3-1 (or the pseudogene TRBV3-2) to TRBJ2-7; 7 bases agree with TRBD1. Germline CDR1 and CDR2: LGHDT and YNNKEL (reference sequence). With V trimmed by 4 bases and J by 3 bases, 3 bases remained unmatched. This CDR3 region has 13 residues.

The chain uses TRBV10-2 and TRBJ2-1, with TRBD2 matching over 8 bases. Trimming cost V 3 bases and J 2 bases; bases outside gene matches: 3. Germline CDR1 WSHSY, CDR2 SAAADI. This CDR3 spans 15 amino acids. The CDR3 protein is CASSEWTSPYNEQFF. CDR3 bases: TGCGCCAGCAGTGAATGGACTAGCCCCTACAATGAGCAGTTCTTC.

This chain uses TRBV7-2 with TRBJ1-4; 8 bases agree with TRBD1. Trimming took 6 bases from V and 8 from J; bases not matched to a gene: 8. The CDR3 consists of 14 residues. Per germline, CDR1 SGHTA and CDR2 FQGNSA. The CDR3 loop reads CASSLDRGYEKLFF. The CDR3 nucleotides are TGTGCCAGCAGTCTCGACAGGGGATACGAAAAACTGTTTTTT.

A few counts support this clone. The chain is built from TRBV6-5 and TRBJ1-4, with TRBD1 matching over 8 bases. This CDR3 comprises 15 residues. After removal of 6 bases from V and 7 bases from J, the junction contained 10 bases not matched to a gene. Germline V gives CDR1 MNHEY, CDR2 SVGAGI. The CDR3 DNA sequence: TGTGCCAGCAGCCGGCAGGGGGCAGGGAGTGAAAAACTGTTTTTT. Translating it yields CASSRQGAGSEKLFF.

This sequence joins TRBV9 and TRBJ2-6; D might be TRBD2 (5 bases). Germline V lookup: CDR1 SGDLS, CDR2 YYNGEE. This CDR3 is 15 amino acids long. V was trimmed by 2 bases and J by 4 bases, leaving 10 bases between them. The CDR3 coding sequence is TGTGCCAGCAGCGTTAGGGAGTCCGGGGCCAACGTCCTGACTTTC. The encoded protein is CASSVRESGANVLTF.

This rearrangement joins TRBV5-8 to TRBJ1-4; weak D call: TRBD1 (6 bases). The ends were cut back, 0 bases at V and 6 bases at J, with 12 bases in the middle. The CDR3 runs 15 residues. Germline V CDR1 and CDR2: SGHTS, YDEGEE. Here the CDR3 reads CASSLEGRGHEKLFF. The CDR3 DNA reads TGTGCCAGCAGCTTGGAAGGCAGGGGCCATGAAAAACTGTTTTTT.

J is TRBJ1-2 and V is TRBV7-6; the D gene is possibly TRBD1 (5 bases). Germline assignment: CDR1 SGHVS and CDR2 FNYEAQ. The CDR3 runs to 15 residues. V gave up 0 bases and J gave up 8 bases, with 16 bases separating them. DNA for the CDR3: TGTGCCAGCAGCTTAGCGGGAGGCAGGGACTTCGGCTACACCTTC. Its translation is CASSLAGGRDFGYTF.

The chain recombines TRBV30 with TRBJ1-5; TRBD1 aligns across 8 bases. This CDR3 spans 13 amino acids. In germline, CDR1 is GTSNPN, CDR2 SVGIG (reference sequence). The J segment lost 5 bases and the V segment lost 3 bases, leaving 3 bases of the junction unmatched. The CDR3 DNA reads TGTGCCTGGAGCGGGACAGGAGATCAGCCCCAGCATTTT. The encoded protein is CAWSGTGDQPQHF.

This chain connects TRBV3-1 (or the pseudogene TRBV3-2) to TRBJ2-1; D possibly corresponds to TRBD1 (5 bases). From germline, CDR1 is LGHDT and CDR2 YNNKEL (reference sequence). This CDR3 is built from 12 residues. V shed 0 bases and J shed 9 bases, with 6 bases lying between them. For the CDR3, the DNA is TGTGCCAGCAGCCAAGACAGGGTTGAGCAGTTCTTC. It specifies CASSQDRVEQFF.

This clone was recorded a few times. The chain joins TRBV21-1 to TRBJ2-2; the listed D gene, TRBD1, was not tested against the DNA. TRBV21-1 is designated a pseudogene. The CDR3 sequence is 18 residues long. The CDR3 sequence: CASSKVVCAGPWTGELFF. For the CDR3, the DNA is TGTGCCAGCAGCAAAGTCGTTTGCGCAGGGCCTTGGACCGGGGAGCTGTTTTTT.

About this clone itself: Other DNA sequences in this specimen translate into the identical CDR3. The gene calls are TRBV3-1 (or the pseudogene TRBV3-2) and TRBJ2-5; no firm D call. Per germline, CDR1 LGHDT and CDR2 YNNKEL (reference sequence). The CDR3 consists of 13 residues. V was cut by 1 base and J by 4 bases, with 7 bases left in between. DNA for the CDR3: TGTGCCAGCAGCCAAGGACGAGGAGAGACCCAGTACTTC. Translating gives CASSQGRGETQYF.

The chain carries TRBV9 and TRBJ2-7; 11 positions agree with TRBD1. CDR1 and CDR2 (germline): SGDLS, YYNGEE. The CDR3 runs 16 residues. V shed 4 bases and J 3 bases; nucleotides not matched to a gene: 9. The CDR3 sequence is CASSSGAGTGGYEQYF. CDR3 DNA sequence: TGTGCCAGCAGCTCTGGCGCCGGGACAGGGGGCTACGAGCAGTACTTC.

V is TRBV19 and J is TRBJ2-3, with TRBD2 matching over 9 bases. CDR1 LNHDA and CDR2 SQIVND come from the germline V gene (reference sequence). Trimming removed 7 bases from V and 6 bases from J; junction bases left unmatched: 17. The CDR3 runs 17 residues. The CDR3 protein is CASTQLLSAGGNDTQYF. The CDR3 DNA follows: TGTGCCAGTACCCAACTCTTGTCAGCGGGGGGTAACGATACGCAGTATTTT.

The chain carries TRBV2 and TRBJ2-5; 7 bases agree with TRBD2. The CDR3 consists of 18 residues. Germline lookup yields CDR1 SNHLY and CDR2 FYNNEI. V shed 8 bases and J 1 base; nucleotides not matched to a gene: 19. In DNA form, the CDR3 reads TGTGCCAGCCGTTCCCCAGAGGGTTCAGCGGGGATCCAAGAGACCCAGTACTTC. Its translation is CASRSPEGSAGIQETQYF.

V is TRBV9 and J is TRBJ2-7; tentatively, D is TRBD1 (7 bases). CDR1 is SGDLS and CDR2 is YYNGEE in the germline V gene. The CDR3 is 15 amino acids. The germline V and J ends were trimmed by 4 bases and 6 bases, with 20 bases remaining between them. CDR3 amino acids: CASSLGQAGRFEQYF. The DNA of the CDR3 is TGTGCCAGCAGCCTCGGACAGGCGGGACGTTTCGAGCAGTACTTC.

Only a few counts were recorded for this clone. The rearrangement links TRBV5-1 to TRBJ1-5; 7 positions match TRBD1. CDR3 length equals 16 residues. Germline values: CDR1 SGHRS, CDR2 YFSETQ. Trimming cost V 4 bases and J 3 bases; bases outside gene matches: 10. The chain's CDR3 is CASSPTTGSLNQPQHF. The CDR3 DNA reads as TGCGCCAGCAGCCCCACGACAGGGTCCCTCAATCAGCCCCAGCATTTT.